This is a list of T cell receptor beta chains from one sample in a study of T cell responses to AZD1222 COVID-19 vaccine. The table came from immunoSEQ multiplex PCR; TCRdb's copy has only in-frame clones and leaves some out. The sample includes fewer than 200,000 clones, approximately 91% of them seen just once. The sequenced sample was peripheral blood, obtained 28 days after the second AZD1222 dose. These receptors were collected from an adult who received the AZD1222 COVID-19 vaccine. Both conserved end residues are part of each CDR3. Fields, in order: clone size, J gene, D gene, V gene, CDR3 protein, CDR3 DNA. A D gene is named only where the DNA matches it firmly. Only some rows state a clone size, as once, few, many or a class for expanded clones.

- TRBJ1-1 - TRBV6-5 CASKPGTRLYTEAFF TGTGCCAGCAAACCTGGGACAAGGCTCTACACTGAAGCTTTCTTT
- TRBJ1-1 TRBD1 TRBV6-5 CASSIRTGGYTEAFF TGTGCCAGCAGTATCCGGACAGGGGGATACACTGAAGCTTTCTTT
- TRBJ1-5 - TRBV15 CATSRDTGNQPQHF TGTGCCACCAGCAGAGATACTGGGAATCAGCCCCAGCATTTT
- TRBJ1-1 - TRBV12-3/TRBV12-4 CASIKQESTEAFF TGTGCCAGCATCAAACAGGAGAGCACTGAAGCTTTCTTT
- TRBJ2-7 TRBD1 TRBV7-9 CASSSGTGSYEQYF TGTGCCAGCAGCTCTGGGACAGGTTCCTACGAGCAGTACTTC
- TRBJ2-3 - TRBV7-3 CASSLGGTDTQYF TGTGCCAGCAGCTTGGGGGGCACAGATACGCAGTATTTT
- TRBJ1-5 - TRBV7-9 CASSLNELSNQPQHF TGTGCCAGCAGCTTAAACGAACTTAGCAATCAGCCCCAGCATTTT
- TRBJ2-2 TRBD1 TRBV6-4 CASRSLDRDTGELFF TGTGCCAGCAGAAGCCTGGACAGGGACACCGGGGAGCTGTTTTTT
- TRBJ2-7 TRBD2 TRBV7-9 CASSLTSGGSYEQYF TGTGCCAGCAGCTTGACTAGCGGGGGGTCCTACGAGCAGTACTTC
once TRBJ1-1 - TRBV9 CASSAPGFSGVNTEAFF TGTGCCAGCAGCGCCCCGGGATTCAGCGGGGTGAACACTGAAGCTTTCTTT
- TRBJ1-2 - TRBV7-2 CASSPDTDSIYGYTF TGTGCCAGCAGCCCAGATACCGACAGCATCTATGGCTACACCTTC
- TRBJ2-1 TRBD2 TRBV29-1 CSVGTSGRSEQFF TGCAGCGTCGGGACTAGCGGGAGGAGTGAGCAGTTCTTC
- TRBJ2-7 - TRBV20-1 CSAGDGFSYEQYF TGCAGTGCTGGTGACGGCTTCTCCTACGAGCAGTACTTC
- TRBJ2-1 TRBD2 TRBV3-1/TRBV3-2 CASSQDSAGGRSYNEQFF TGTGCCAGCAGCCAAGATTCAGCGGGGGGTCGCTCCTACAATGAGCAGTTCTTC
- TRBJ1-5 TRBD1 TRBV30 CAFGQGVQPQHF TGTGCCTTTGGACAGGGGGTGCAGCCCCAGCATTTT
once TRBJ1-4 TRBD1 TRBV9 CASSARDRGSTNEKLFF TGTGCCAGCAGCGCTCGGGACAGGGGGTCAACTAATGAAAAACTGTTTTTT
- TRBJ2-7 - TRBV10-2 CASSEGLRLGEQYF TGCGCCAGCAGTGAGGGCCTGCGGCTAGGCGAGCAGTACTTC
- TRBJ1-2 - TRBV6-5 CASSTSRFNYGYTF TGTGCCAGCAGCACGTCCAGATTTAACTATGGCTACACCTTC
- TRBJ2-1 - TRBV11-2 CASSLQANEQFF TGTGCCAGCAGTTTACAGGCGAATGAGCAGTTCTTC
- TRBJ2-5 TRBD2 TRBV5-1 CASSRSGETQYF TGCGCCAGCAGCCGTAGCGGGGAGACCCAGTACTTC
- TRBJ2-7 - TRBV5-1 CASSTAGAGSYEQYF TGCGCCAGCAGCACGGCTGGGGCAGGGTCCTACGAGCAGTACTTC
- TRBJ1-1 TRBD1 TRBV11-3 CASSAGGSRGNTEAFF TGTGCCAGCAGCGCAGGGGGGTCGCGGGGCAACACTGAAGCTTTCTTT
once TRBJ2-6 - TRBV5-8 CASSSGQFAGANVLTF TGTGCCAGCAGCTCCGGACAGTTTGCCGGGGCCAACGTCCTGACTTTC
- TRBJ2-3 - TRBV7-2 CASRDPSTDTQYF TGTGCCAGTCGGGACCCTAGCACAGATACGCAGTATTTT
- TRBJ2-6 - TRBV18 CASSPRALSGANVLTF TGTGCCAGCTCACCACGGGCCCTCTCTGGGGCCAACGTCCTGACTTTC
- TRBJ2-1 TRBD2 TRBV7-2 CASSPSLAGGPQQFF TGTGCCAGCAGCCCCTCACTAGCGGGGGGGCCTCAGCAGTTCTTC
- TRBJ2-1 - TRBV2 CASSEAGGGAYNEQFF TGTGCCAGCAGTGAAGCAGGGGGCGGGGCTTACAATGAGCAGTTCTTC
- TRBJ2-3 - TRBV6-5 CASTDPGGADTQYF TGTGCCAGCACCGACCCAGGGGGGGCAGATACGCAGTATTTT
- TRBJ1-4 - TRBV5-8 CATHPMPGRRNEKLFF TGTGCCACCCATCCTATGCCGGGACGGCGAAATGAAAAACTGTTTTTT
few TRBJ2-7 - TRBV30 CAWSRGARYEQYF TGTGCCTGGAGTAGGGGGGCGCGGTACGAGCAGTACTTC
- TRBJ2-3 - TRBV7-8 CASSSRRIFNYDTQYF TGTGCCAGCAGCTCCCGACGAATCTTTAACTACGATACGCAGTATTTT
- TRBJ1-1 - TRBV4-1 CASSRLDSENTEAFF TGCGCCAGCAGCCGTTTAGACAGTGAAAACACTGAAGCTTTCTTT
- TRBJ1-2 TRBD1 TRBV5-6 CASSLVGTGSDYGYTF TGTGCCAGCAGCTTGGTCGGGACAGGGTCGGACTATGGCTACACCTTC
- TRBJ1-1 - TRBV4-2 CASSQDSGQFRLAFF TGTGCCAGCAGCCAAGATTCGGGACAATTCCGGCTAGCTTTCTTT
- TRBJ1-2 - TRBV29-1 CSGVTSAYGYTF TGCAGCGGGGTTACAAGCGCCTATGGCTACACCTTC
- TRBJ2-7 TRBD2 TRBV19 CASSIWSSGSYEQYF TGTGCCAGTAGTATATGGTCTAGCGGGAGCTACGAGCAGTACTTC
- TRBJ2-7 - TRBV5-1 CASSRATGTPTYEQYF TGCGCCAGCAGCAGAGCAACAGGGACCCCAACCTACGAGCAGTACTTC
once TRBJ2-5 TRBD2 TRBV4-1 CASSQGSGMRETQYF TGCGCCAGCAGTCAAGGGAGCGGGATGAGAGAGACCCAGTACTTC
- TRBJ1-2 TRBD1 TRBV5-1 CASAGQGYGYTF TGCGCCAGCGCGGGACAGGGCTATGGCTACACCTTC
- TRBJ2-5 - TRBV6-2/TRBV6-3 CASSYSSFGGETQYF TGTGCCAGCAGTTACTCGAGTTTCGGGGGTGAGACCCAGTACTTC
once TRBJ2-5 - TRBV19 CASSQRSGDVRETQYF TGTGCCAGTAGCCAGAGGAGCGGAGACGTCCGGGAGACCCAGTACTTC
- TRBJ1-4 TRBD1 TRBV18 CASSLGTGRLSELFF TGTGCCAGCTCACTCGGGACAGGGCGACTTTCTGAACTGTTTTTT
- TRBJ2-2 - TRBV7-2 CASSLTRGTGELFF TGTGCCAGCAGCTTAACAAGAGGAACCGGGGAGCTGTTTTTT
- TRBJ2-1 TRBD1 TRBV19 CASRHGQGSSYNEQFF TGTGCCAGTAGACACGGACAGGGGAGCTCCTACAATGAGCAGTTCTTC
- TRBJ2-2 - TRBV6-5 CASRDSNTGELFF TGTGCCAGCAGGGACAGCAACACCGGGGAGCTGTTTTTT
- TRBJ1-2 - TRBV11-2 CASSPTGTSGYTF TGTGCCAGCAGCCCCACAGGGACCTCCGGCTACACCTTC
- TRBJ2-7 TRBD2 TRBV20-1 CSASRGLAGKNEQYF TGCAGTGCTAGTCGTGGACTAGCGGGGAAGAACGAGCAGTACTTC
- TRBJ1-6 TRBD1 TRBV6-6 CASSSEGQLNNSPLHF TGTGCCAGCAGTTCCGAGGGACAGCTTAATAATTCACCCCTCCACTTT
- TRBJ1-4 - TRBV6-5 CASSPDTWSEKLFF TGTGCCAGCAGTCCCGACACATGGAGTGAAAAACTGTTTTTT
- TRBJ1-3 - TRBV2 CASEAGLTGNTIYF TGTGCCAGCGAGGCGGGGCTAACTGGAAACACCATATATTTT
- TRBJ1-1 TRBD1 TRBV2 CASSDQGAGTEAFF TGTGCCAGCAGTGATCAGGGGGCCGGCACTGAAGCTTTCTTT
- TRBJ2-3 TRBD2 TRBV5-1 CASSLARTSGFTDTQYF TGCGCCAGCAGCTTGGCGAGGACTAGCGGATTCACAGATACGCAGTATTTT
- TRBJ2-3 - TRBV7-2 CASSLGIGLPSTDTQYF TGTGCCAGCAGCTTAGGCATTGGGCTACCTAGCACAGATACGCAGTATTTT